This TCR beta chain stems from a study of T cells after posttransplantation cyclophosphamide. Overall study results and limits: Donor CD8+ memory clones often dominated recipient blood repertoires at later times.

TCRdb's table, derived via immunoSEQ multiplex PCR, lists solely in-frame clones and lacks some. This repertoire holds 40,000 to 55,000 clones, and none appear only once. This CDR3 is 14 amino acids long. Trimming stripped 11 bases from V and 5 bases from J, with 21 bases between. The germline gives CDR1 MNHEY, CDR2 SVGAGI. The table lists this clone with many counts. Its antigen is unidentified. The chain couples TRBV6-5 to TRBJ1-1; D might be TRBD1 (5 bases). The TCR comes from a man in his forties in good health, CMV-negative, and a related stem cell transplant donor. The sequencing sample was made of PBMCs. The CDR3 reads CAALTTSGGTEAFF. The CDR3 bases are TGTGCCGCTTTAACCACTTCGGGGGGAACTGAAGCTTTCTTT.